Shown below are 29 T cell receptor beta chains from a single sample sequenced in a study of CD8 T cells in ankylosing spondylitis. Study-wide results and limits: A motif in TCR beta, a set of about 8 highly homologous variants, appeared characteristic of ankylosing spondylitis blood.

One entry per CDR3 protein results from TCRdb running MiXCR on the 5' RACE reads. The sample lists about 90,000 distinct CDR3 sequences; approximately 8.9% were seen once. These TCRs' antigens remain unknown. Sequenced: blood, either unsorted or a sorted T cell fraction (not recorded which). The receptors shown here come from a male donor with ankylosing spondylitis.

V usage is TRBV25-1 and J usage is TRBJ2-3; D is unresolved. V was trimmed by 3 bases and J by 4 bases, leaving 11 bases between them. This CDR3 contains 14 residues. Per germline, CDR1 MGHDK and CDR2 SYGVNS. The DNA of the CDR3 is TGTGCCAGCAGTGATGATGTTTCAGCAGATACGCAGTATTTT. Its protein is CASSDDVSADTQYF. The complete variable domain, with remaining parts taken from reference TRBV25-1 and TRBJ2-3, reads EADIYQTPRYLVIGTGKKITLECSQTMGHDKMYWYQQDPGMELHLIHYSYGVNSTEKGDLSSESTVSRIRTEHFPLTLESARPSHTSQYLCASSDDVSADTQYFGPGTRLTVL.

The sample holds many counts of this clonotype. This chain joins TRBV3-1 and TRBJ2-7; 7 bases are a match to TRBD2. This CDR3 contains 16 residues. Germline V CDR1 and CDR2: LGHDT, YNNKEL (reference sequence). J lost 7 bases, V lost 4 bases, and 16 bases had no gene match. The CDR3 DNA sequence: TGTGCCAGCAGCCCGCAAGCGAGGGCTAGCGGAACTGAGCAGTACTTC. It encodes CASSPQARASGTEQYF.

This clonotype has at least ten counts. The rearrangement joins TRBV12-3 or TRBV12-4 to TRBJ2-7; maybe TRBD2 (5 bases). The CDR3 is made up of 12 amino acids. V lost 5 bases to trimming and J lost 7 bases, with 12 bases between them. Here the CDR3 DNA reads TGTGCCAGCAGTCCTGGCCCGGGGGAGCAGTACTTC. Translating it yields CASSPGPGEQYF.

This clonotype was seen repeatedly, ten times or more. This chain connects TRBV13 to TRBJ2-1; TRBD2 agrees at 13 bases. This CDR3 contains 16 residues. Trimming took 2 bases from V and 7 from J; bases not matched to a gene: 5. CDR1 PRHDT and CDR2 FYEKMQ come from the germline V gene (reference sequence). The CDR3 protein is CASSLRGTSGKNEQFF. CDR3 sequence (DNA): TGTGCCAGCAGCTTACGCGGGACTAGCGGGAAGAATGAGCAGTTCTTC.

The genes are TRBV11-2 and TRBJ1-2; possibly TRBD1 for D (5 bases). V dropped 1 base and J dropped 8 bases, with 17 bases sitting between them. The length of the CDR3 is 15 residues. Germline lookup yields CDR1 SGHAT and CDR2 FQNNGV. The DNA of the CDR3 is TGTGCCAGCAGCTTAGCATGGGGCCCCGAGTGGGGCTACACCTTC. This translates into CASSLAWGPEWGYTF.

This clonotype came up many times. The rearrangement links TRBV5-1 to TRBJ2-1; 7 positions agree with TRBD1. The trim removed 2 bases at V and 4 bases at J, leaving 0 bases unmatched. There are 13 residues in the CDR3. CDR1 is SGHRS, CDR2 YFSETQ, per germline. The CDR3: CASSLQGYNEQFF. The CDR3 DNA reads TGCGCCAGCAGCTTACAGGGGTACAATGAGCAGTTCTTC. Full variable domain (outside the CDR3, taken from reference TRBV5-1 and TRBJ2-1): KAGVTQTPRYLIKTRGQQVTLSCSPISGHRSVSWYQQTPGQGLQFLFEYFSETQRNKGNFPGRFSGRQFSNSRSEMNVSTLELGDSALYLCASSLQGYNEQFFGPGTRLTVL.

This clonotype was detected only a few times. J is TRBJ2-2 and V is TRBV12-3 or TRBV12-4; 10 bases are a match to TRBD2. J gave up 3 bases and V 7 bases, and 5 bases lay outside the gene matches. The length of the CDR3 is 15 residues. CDR3 protein: CASKSGRADTGELFF. The CDR3 DNA reads as TGTGCCAGCAAGAGCGGGAGGGCCGACACCGGGGAGCTGTTTTTT.

This clonotype was counted many times. The chain links TRBV5-6 to TRBJ2-7; D assignment may be TRBD1 or TRBD2 (6 bases each). Trimming cost V 4 bases and J 6 bases, with 20 bases left between them. Germline V gene data show CDR1 as SGHDT and CDR2 as YYEEEE. This CDR3 is 15 amino acids long. Written as DNA, the CDR3 is TGTGCCAGCAGCCATAGTACGGGGGCAGGACTCGAGCAGTACGTC. Translation: CASSHSTGAGLEQYV.

Many counts were recorded for this clonotype. The V gene is TRBV20-1, the J gene TRBJ2-7; 9 nucleotides match TRBD1. Germline V lookup: CDR1 DFQATT, CDR2 SNEGSKA (reference sequence). The J segment lost 3 bases and the V segment lost 0 bases, leaving 9 bases of the junction unmatched. CDR3 length: 16 amino acids. The CDR3 loop reads CSARDLGTGINYEQYF. The CDR3 region has the DNA TGCAGTGCTAGAGATCTCGGGACAGGGATTAACTACGAGCAGTACTTC.

This clonotype occurred many times. The chain recombines TRBV20-1 with TRBJ2-7, with TRBD1 matching over 8 bases. CDR3 length: 15 residues. Germline V gene lookup returns CDR1 DFQATT and CDR2 SNEGSKA (reference sequence). V dropped 6 bases and J dropped 0; count of bases not matched to a gene: 10. DNA for the CDR3: TGCAGTGCGAGACCCCGGGACAGGAGCTCCTACGAGCAGTACTTC. Translating it yields CSARPRDRSSYEQYF.

The sample holds many counts of this clonotype. The chain combines TRBV18 with TRBJ2-2; D unresolved. The V and J ends lost 3 bases and 3 bases respectively, with 14 bases between them. The CDR3 runs to 16 residues. From germline, CDR1 is KGHSH and CDR2 LQKENI. The CDR3 DNA sequence: TGTGCCAGCTCACCGTCCACGTATTTAGACACCGGGGAGCTGTTTTTT. Translating gives CASSPSTYLDTGELFF.

This clonotype was recorded at least ten times. The genes are TRBV20-1 and TRBJ1-1, with TRBD1 as a possible D gene (6 bases). Per germline, CDR1 DFQATT and CDR2 SNEGSKA (reference sequence). The CDR3 contains 14 residues. The ends were cut back, 5 bases at V and 1 base at J, with 14 bases in the middle. Here the CDR3 reads CSARPGQSNTEAFF. In DNA form, the CDR3 reads TGCAGTGCTCGACCGGGACAATCGAACACTGAAGCTTTCTTT.

This clonotype was recorded many times. The DNA for the CDR3 is TGTGCCAGCGGGAGCGGGGCGGGAGGTTACAATGAGCAGTTCTTC. It yields the protein CASGSGAGGYNEQFF. J is TRBJ2-1 and V is TRBV2; 8 bases map to TRBD2. CDR1 and CDR2 from the germline V gene are SNHLY and FYNNEI. J lost 4 bases, V lost 8 bases, and 10 bases had no gene match. CDR3 length equals 15 residues. The whole variable domain, filled in from reference TRBV2 and TRBJ2-1, reads EPEVTQTPSHQVTQMGQEVILRCVPISNHLYFYWYRQILGQKVEFLVSFYNNEISEKSEIFDDQFSVERPDGSNFTLKIRSTKLEDSAMYFCASGSGAGGYNEQFFGPGTRLTVL.

This clonotype showed up many times. The V call is TRBV5-1, the J call TRBJ1-2; D remains ambiguous. This CDR3 region has 16 residues. Per the germline V gene, CDR1 is SGHRS and CDR2 is YFSETQ. V was trimmed by 3 bases and J by 3 bases, leaving 18 bases between them. The CDR3: CASSSEDGALHYGYTF. As DNA, the CDR3 is TGCGCCAGCAGCTCTGAGGACGGAGCGTTACACTATGGCTACACCTTC.

This clonotype was seen a handful of times. The chain has TRBV27 and TRBJ1-3, with unresolved D. Trimming stripped 6 bases from V and 0 bases from J, with 6 bases between. This CDR3 has 13 residues. CDR1 and CDR2 (germline): MNHEY, SMNVEV (reference sequence). The CDR3 region is CASRANSGNTIYF. The CDR3 DNA is TGTGCCAGCAGAGCGAACTCTGGAAACACCATATATTTT.

The chain is built from TRBV12-3 or TRBV12-4 and TRBJ2-7; D not certain. Trimming took off 5 bases at V and 4 bases at J, with 9 bases between the two ends. The CDR3 has 12 amino acids. Written as DNA, the CDR3 is TGTGCCAGCAGTCTCACCCCGTACGAGCAGTACTTC. Its protein product is CASSLTPYEQYF.

This chain links TRBV7-9 with TRBJ2-1; D call uncertain. V lost 4 bases to trimming and J lost 5 bases, with 12 bases between them. The CDR3 is made up of 14 amino acids. Germline V gene sequence: CDR1 SEHNR, CDR2 FQNEAQ (reference sequence). CDR3 DNA: TGTGCCAGCAGCTATCTCTACCGGGACAATGAGCAGTTCTTC. This encodes CASSYLYRDNEQFF.

This clonotype was observed a few times. This sequence joins TRBV5-5 and TRBJ2-7; D is perhaps TRBD1 or TRBD2 (6 bases each). V gave up 4 bases and J gave up 2 bases, with 10 bases separating them. Germline-derived CDR1 and CDR2 are SGHKS and YYEKEE (reference sequence). The CDR3 has 13 amino acids. The CDR3, as DNA: TGTGCCAGCAGCGGCGGGACAACCTACGAGCAGTACTTC. This gives the protein CASSGGTTYEQYF.

In its sample, this clonotype was seen a few times. The rearrangement joins TRBV19 to TRBJ2-1; the D is unclear. CDR1 and CDR2 from the germline V gene are LNHDA and SQIVND (reference sequence). V shed 1 base and J shed 2 bases, with 9 bases lying between them. The CDR3 consists of 15 residues. The CDR3 nucleotides are TGTGCCAGTAGTATAGGGGCTATCACCTACAATGAGCAGTTCTTC. Translated, it gives CASSIGAITYNEQFF.

This clonotype has just a few counts. V usage is TRBV2 and J usage is TRBJ1-4; D unresolved. The germline CDR1 and CDR2 sequences are SNHLY and FYNNEI. Trimming cost V 3 bases and J 3 bases, with 11 bases left between them. CDR3 size: 15 residues. CDR3 region: CASSEHRDPNEKLFF. DNA for the CDR3: TGTGCCAGCAGTGAGCACCGGGATCCTAATGAAAAACTGTTTTTT.

The chain recombines TRBV3-1 with TRBJ1-1, with TRBD1 identical over 8 bases. Germline lookup yields CDR1 LGHDT and CDR2 YNNKEL (reference sequence). V trimming: 3 bases; J trimming: 1 base; junction bases outside the gene matches: 4. This CDR3 is 15 amino acids long. CDR3: CASSQPGTGNTEAFF. CDR3 coding DNA: TGTGCCAGCAGCCAGCCCGGGACAGGGAACACTGAAGCTTTCTTT.

The chain couples TRBV28 to TRBJ2-5; TRBD2 matches at 11 bases. The CDR3 has 15 amino acids. Unmatched junction bases numbered 9, after V lost 8 bases and J lost 4 bases. In germline, CDR1 is MDHEN, CDR2 SYDVKM. The CDR3 DNA follows: TGTGCCAGCCGTATAGCGGGAGGGGGTCGAGAGACCCAGTACTTC. Protein sequence: CASRIAGGGRETQYF.

The sample holds a few counts of this clonotype. The chain is built from TRBV10-3 and TRBJ2-7; D unclear. Between the trimmed V and J ends, which lost 8 bases and 4 bases, there was a span of 15 bases. This CDR3 has 13 residues. Germline lookup yields CDR1 ENHRY and CDR2 SYGVKD. This CDR3 reads CAIFDSTTYEQYV. The CDR3 nucleotides read TGTGCCATCTTCGACTCGACCACTTACGAGCAGTACGTC.

The sample holds many counts of this clonotype. The J gene is TRBJ1-1, the V gene TRBV29-1; TRBD1 might be the D (5 bases). CDR1 is SQVTM and CDR2 is ANQGSEA in the germline V gene. This CDR3 is built from 14 residues. The V end lost 7 bases, the J end lost 3 bases, and 18 bases lay between the germline ends. The CDR3 sequence: CSALGGGLDTEAFF. The CDR3 DNA is TGCAGCGCCCTGGGCGGGGGACTAGACACTGAAGCTTTCTTT.

This clonotype occurred many times. The chain recombines TRBV20-1 with TRBJ1-1, with 7 bases that match TRBD1. Germline V gene lookup returns CDR1 DFQATT and CDR2 SNEGSKA (reference sequence). The V and J ends lost 5 bases and 3 bases, in that order; junction bases with no gene match: 6. This CDR3 is 13 amino acids long. The CDR3 loop is CSAGTGEDTEAFF. CDR3 sequence (DNA): TGCAGTGCTGGTACAGGGGAAGACACTGAAGCTTTCTTT.

The chain links TRBV6-1 to TRBJ2-3; TRBD2 matches 16 bases. This CDR3 spans 17 amino acids. V was clipped by 6 bases and J by 4 bases; unmatched bases: 7. In germline, CDR1 is MNHNS, CDR2 SASEGT. CDR3 sequence (DNA): TGTGCCAGCAGACCGGGACTAGCGGGAGGGCGATCAGATACGCAGTATTTT. Amino acids: CASRPGLAGGRSDTQYF.

This clonotype came up many times. The chain recombines TRBV7-2 with TRBJ1-1; D ambiguous. The CDR3 is 14 residues long. V shed 7 bases and J shed 2 bases, with 14 bases lying between them. Germline assignment: CDR1 SGHTA and CDR2 FQGNSA. CDR3 loop: CASIPLSENTEAFF. In DNA, the CDR3 is TGTGCCAGCATCCCGCTCTCCGAAAACACTGAAGCTTTCTTT.

Many counts were recorded for this clonotype. The genes are TRBV27 and TRBJ2-2; D is uncertain. V lost 4 bases and J 3 bases, leaving 9 bases between the germline ends. The V gene's germline CDR1 is MNHEY and CDR2 SMNVEV (reference sequence). There are 14 residues in the CDR3. The CDR3 reads CASSSPLDTGELFF. The CDR3 DNA follows: TGTGCCAGCAGTTCCCCTTTGGACACCGGGGAGCTGTTTTTT.

The chain couples TRBV5-5 to TRBJ1-4; D unresolved. Deletions cut 4 bases from V and 7 bases from J, with 20 bases between. Germline V lookup: CDR1 SGHKS, CDR2 YYEKEE (reference sequence). The length of the CDR3 is 16 residues. The CDR3 spells CASSVDLSTTGEKLFF. Here the CDR3 DNA reads TGTGCCAGCAGCGTGGACCTATCAACCACGGGTGAAAAACTGTTTTTT. Looking up the rest from reference TRBV5-5 and TRBJ1-4 gives the full variable domain: DAGVTQSPTHLIKTRGQQVTLRCSPISGHKSVSWYQQVLGQGPQFIFQYYEKEERGRGNFPDRFSARQFPNYSSELNVNALLLGDSALYLCASSVDLSTTGEKLFFGSGTQLSVL.